Detailed here is one T cell receptor beta chain. What it binds is unknown. Sequencing used immunoSEQ multiplex PCR; TCRdb keeps in-frame clones, though not all of them. The data hold 150,000 to 200,000 clones, with 70% to 90% observed a single time. This CDR3 is 16 amino acids long. Germline CDR1 KGHSH, CDR2 LQKENI. V lost 2 bases to trimming and J lost 2 bases, with 13 bases between them. These data come from a study of cytotoxic CD8 clonotypes in ibrutinib-treated CLL. The authors obtained around 2 micrograms of genomic DNA from cryopreserved PBMCs for TCR beta libraries. Regarding the study as a whole: Stable or contracted on treatment, public clonotypes were also uncommon. Baseline levels were approached again at progression, after clonality had risen at ibrutinib response.

Sequencing used PBMCs, obtained at disease progression, from a patient treated with ibrutinib. The TCR was taken from a human donor with chronic lymphocytic leukemia. The rearrangement uses TRBV18 and TRBJ1-5; D unclear. The CDR3 DNA reads as TGTGCCAGCTCACCAAGACACATTCGGGGCAATCAGCCCCAGCATTTT. Translation gives CASSPRHIRGNQPQHF. Using reference TRBV18 and TRBJ1-5 for the parts outside the CDR3, the full variable domain is NAGVMQNPRHLVRRRGQEARLRCSPMKGHSHVYWYRQLPEEGLKFMVYLQKENIIDESGMPKERFSAEFPKEGPSILRIQQVVRGDSAAYFCASSPRHIRGNQPQHFGDGTRLSIL.